Each of the 19 T cell receptor beta chains below was sequenced from the same sample in a study of immune characterization of retroperitoneal liposarcoma. MiXCR, applied by TCRdb to the PCR reads, yields one record per CDR3 protein. Of several thousand distinct CDR3 sequences in the sample, 25% to 30% were seen once. Sequencing was done on a sample of tumor tissue. Receptors were obtained from a female donor with retroperitoneal liposarcoma.

This clonotype was counted many times. J is TRBJ2-3 and V is TRBV27; D is perhaps TRBD2 (6 bases). This CDR3 is built from 15 residues. V gave up 3 bases and J gave up 3 bases, with 13 bases separating them. CDR1 and CDR2 (germline): MNHEY, SMNVEV (reference sequence). The CDR3 loop reads CASSLGLELTDTQYF. The CDR3 DNA reads TGTGCCAGCAGTTTGGGACTCGAACTGACAGATACGCAGTATTTT.

This clonotype showed up many times. CDR3 amino acids: CASSLVAGVGNEQFF. CDR3 nucleotides: TGTGCCAGCAGTTTAGTTGCGGGAGTTGGCAATGAGCAGTTCTTC. V gene TRBV12-3 or TRBV12-4 combines with J gene TRBJ2-1, with 7 bases lining up with TRBD2. V lost 1 base and J lost 6; bases outside the gene matches: 6. The CDR3 has 15 residues.

This clonotype counts as medium-sized (0.01 to 0.1%). The chain employs TRBV6-1 and TRBJ2-5, with D tentatively TRBD2 (5 bases). This CDR3 spans 13 amino acids. Trimming removed 4 bases at V and 1 base at J, with 7 bases between. CDR1 and CDR2 from the germline V gene are MNHNS and SASEGT. The CDR3 DNA is TGTGCCAGCAGTGGCGGGCCCCAAGAGACCCAGTACTTC. Protein: CASSGGPQETQYF.

The chain is built from TRBV12-5 and TRBJ2-4, with D maybe TRBD1 (5 bases). The DNA end lines up better with TRBJ2-7; the J call may be wrong. Germline V gene data show CDR1 as LGHNT and CDR2 as FRNRAP. CDR3 length: 12 residues. In DNA, the CDR3 is TGTGCTAGTGGGCCGACAGTTTACGAGCAGTACTTC. This sequence encodes CASGPTVYEQYF.

V is TRBV12-3 or TRBV12-4 and J is TRBJ2-1; D is unclear. The CDR3 runs 15 residues. Between the trimmed V and J ends, which lost 6 bases and 10 bases, there was a span of 22 bases. CDR3 sequence: CASSSSFGRRREQFF. In nucleotides, the CDR3 is TGTGCCAGCAGCAGTTCTTTTGGGCGGCGGCGCGAGCAGTTCTTC.

In its sample, this clonotype was seen once. One base away lies a much larger clone, so this may be a sequencing read error. The chain employs TRBV7-8 and TRBJ2-1, with 11 positions matching TRBD1. Germline lookup yields CDR1 SGHVS and CDR2 FQNEAQ. The CDR3 contains 15 residues. Unmatched junction bases numbered 10, after V lost 5 bases and J lost 10 bases. The DNA for the CDR3 is TGTGCCAGCAGCCACCGGGACAGGGGGAACTACGAGCAGTTCTTC. Residues: CASSHRDRGNYEQFF. The full variable domain, completed using reference TRBV7-8 and TRBJ2-1, is GAGVSQSPRYKVAKRGQDVALRCDPISGHVSLFWYQQALGQGPEFLTYFQNEAQLDKSGLPSDRFFAERPEGSVSTLKIQRTQQEDSAVYLCASSHRDRGNYEQFFGPGTRLTVL.

This clonotype was counted ten times or more. The J gene is TRBJ2-7, the V gene TRBV3-1; D unclear. This CDR3 is 11 amino acids long. Germline lookup yields CDR1 LGHDT and CDR2 YNNKEL (reference sequence). Trimming stripped 2 bases from V and 5 bases from J, with 4 bases between. The chain's CDR3 is CASSQFHEQYF. The CDR3 DNA follows: TGTGCCAGCAGCCAATTCCACGAGCAGTACTTC.

The chain recombines TRBV11-2 with TRBJ1-1; 9 bases fit TRBD1. Trimming took 4 bases from V and 1 from J; bases not matched to a gene: 1. The CDR3 contains 14 residues. Germline assignment: CDR1 SGHAT and CDR2 FQNNGV. CDR3 in amino acids: CASSSQGANTEAFF. In nucleotides, the CDR3 is TGTGCCAGCAGCTCACAGGGGGCGAACACTGAAGCTTTCTTT.

On this clonotype itself: As the CDR3 is not closed by the conserved phenylalanine or tryptophan, this likely results from a read error. This chain joins TRBV6-6 and TRBJ2-1; D is perhaps TRBD2 (5 bases). The J call may be incorrect, as the DNA end agrees better with TRBJ2-7. The CDR3 loop spans 13 amino acids. Per germline, CDR1 MNHNY and CDR2 SVGAGI (reference sequence). In DNA form, the CDR3 reads TGTGCCAGCAGTTACCAAGCGGAGGACGAGCAGTACTGC. As protein: CASSYQAEDEQYC.

This clonotype has a count of ten or more. The chain has TRBV5-5 and TRBJ1-1; 8 nucleotides align to TRBD1. The V gene end was trimmed by 6 bases and the J gene end by 3 bases; junction bases not matched to a gene: 16. Germline assignment: CDR1 SGHKS and CDR2 YYEKEE (reference sequence). This CDR3 has 17 amino acids. The CDR3 here is CASTTGATGEYHTEAFF. The CDR3 DNA reads as TGTGCCAGCACCACTGGGGCGACAGGGGAGTACCACACTGAAGCTTTCTTT. Using reference TRBV5-5 and TRBJ1-1 for the parts outside the CDR3, the full variable domain is DAGVTQSPTHLIKTRGQQVTLRCSPISGHKSVSWYQQVLGQGPQFIFQYYEKEERGRGNFPDRFSARQFPNYSSELNVNALLLGDSALYLCASTTGATGEYHTEAFFGQGTRLTVV.

This clonotype was seen ten or more times. This chain links TRBV7-3 with TRBJ2-3; D not resolved. Germline CDR1 SGHTA, CDR2 FQGTGA. Trimming cost V 4 bases and J 4 bases, with 9 bases left between them. The CDR3 covers 13 residues. The CDR3, as DNA: TGTGCCAGCAGCTCTGCCCAAGCAGATACGCAGTATTTT. Its translation is CASSSAQADTQYF.

The sample holds many counts of this clonotype. A much larger clone is a single base away; this may be a read error. The V call is TRBV12-3 or TRBV12-4, the J call TRBJ2-1; D may be TRBD1 (5 bases). The J call may be incorrect, as the DNA end agrees better with TRBJ2-7. The CDR3 runs to 14 residues. For the CDR3, the DNA is TGTGCCAGCAGTTTACAGGGAATCGGCAATGAGCAGTACTTC. Protein: CASSLQGIGNEQYF.

The table lists this clonotype with a few counts. The rearrangement links TRBV6-1 to TRBJ2-1, with 12 bases fitting TRBD1. Germline-derived CDR1 and CDR2 are MNHNS and SASEGT. CDR3 length: 14 residues. J lost 10 bases, V lost 11 bases, and 12 bases had no gene match. The CDR3 DNA sequence: TGTGCCTACGGGACAGGGGGCGCTTCCTACGAGCAGTTCTTC. It is translated as CAYGTGGASYEQFF.

Notes on this clonotype: A much larger clone sits a single nucleotide away, making a read error possible. V and J are TRBV7-3 and TRBJ2-7, with D unclear. The DNA end lines up better with TRBJ2-1; the J call may be wrong. Germline CDR1 reads SGHTA; CDR2 reads FQGTGA. CDR3 size: 16 residues. The CDR3 nucleotides are TGTGCCAGCAGCCAAAAGGCGGCTTCAAGCTCCTACGAGCAGTTCTTC. This encodes CASSQKAASSSYEQFF.

The V and J genes are TRBV10-2 and TRBJ2-7, with 9 bases fitting TRBD1. Germline V CDR1 and CDR2: WSHSY, SAAADI. The CDR3 runs to 17 residues. V shed 3 bases, J shed 0 bases, and the junction held 9 bases outside the gene matches. The CDR3 nucleotides read TGCGCCAGCAGTGACCCCCCAGGGACAGGGCGCTCCTACGAGCAGTACTTC. This gives the protein CASSDPPGTGRSYEQYF.

This clonotype is large in the sample. The gene calls are TRBV7-6 and TRBJ2-5, with 9 bases that match TRBD2. V lost 2 bases to trimming and J lost 1 base; unmatched junction nucleotides: 2. The germline V gene encodes CDR1 SGHVS and CDR2 FNYEAQ. The CDR3 has 15 residues. In DNA form, the CDR3 reads TGTGCCAGCAGCTTAAGCGGGAGGACCCAAGAGACCCAGTACTTC. Its translation: CASSLSGRTQETQYF.

This clonotype has at least ten counts. The rearrangement links TRBV7-2 to TRBJ2-2; 7 positions agree with TRBD1. The CDR3 is 14 residues long. J lost 6 bases, V lost 5 bases, and 6 bases had no gene match. The V gene's germline CDR1 is SGHTA and CDR2 FQGNSA. The CDR3 here is CASSPYRGAGELFF. CDR3 nucleotides: TGTGCCAGCAGCCCCTACAGGGGTGCCGGGGAGCTGTTTTTT.

The chain joins TRBV6-1 to TRBJ2-7; D gene unclear. Germline V lookup: CDR1 MNHNS, CDR2 SASEGT. The germline V and J ends were trimmed by 5 bases and 3 bases, with 5 bases remaining between them. There are 11 residues in the CDR3. The CDR3 DNA follows: TGTGCCAGCAGTTTTGACTACGAGCAGTACTTC. Protein product: CASSFDYEQYF.

As to this clonotype: The missing conserved phenylalanine or tryptophan at the end of this CDR3 makes a read error likely. The J gene is TRBJ2-1, the V gene TRBV12-3 or TRBV12-4, with D possibly being TRBD2 (6 bases). This CDR3 contains 16 residues. The germline V and J ends were trimmed by 5 bases and 3 bases, with 17 bases remaining between them. CDR3 residues: CASSPTEGPNYNEQFL. CDR3 coding DNA: TGTGCCAGCAGTCCGACGGAGGGACCGAACTACAATGAGCAGTTCCTC.